This passage covers 24 T cell receptor beta chains from one sample sequenced in a study of blood T cell repertoires in COVID-19. Here immunoSEQ multiplex PCR was the method, and the copy in TCRdb shows in-frame clones only, minus some. This sample carries around 180,000 clones, 70% to 90% of them seen once, and the ten largest clones take roughly 9.8%. Sequences were obtained from peripheral blood. These receptor sequences come from a human donor with active or convalescent COVID-19. The donor label of this sample is uncertain.

The rearrangement uses TRBV18 and TRBJ2-5; 9 bases map to TRBD2. Germline V gene sequence: CDR1 KGHSH, CDR2 LQKENI. The CDR3 spans 15 residues. The V segment lost 8 bases and the J segment 5 bases; nucleotides outside the gene matches: 12. CDR3 nucleotides: TGTGCCAGCACCTCACTAGCGGGCAAAGGGGAGACCCAGTACTTC. This codes for CASTSLAGKGETQYF. Supplemented by reference TRBV18 and TRBJ2-5, the full variable domain reads NAGVMQNPRHLVRRRGQEARLRCSPMKGHSHVYWYRQLPEEGLKFMVYLQKENIIDESGMPKERFSAEFPKEGPSILRIQQVVRGDSAAYFCASTSLAGKGETQYFGPGTRLLVL.

This chain links TRBV11-1 with TRBJ1-2; D is unresolved. Germline V CDR1 and CDR2: SGHAT, FQDESV (reference sequence). This CDR3 is built from 15 residues. V was shortened by 1 base and J by 2 bases, with 11 bases between the two germline ends. The CDR3: CASSLGSRRNYGYTF. The CDR3 nucleotides read TGTGCCAGCAGCTTAGGTTCCAGGAGGAACTATGGCTACACCTTC.

This chain joins TRBV30 and TRBJ2-3; 14 bases fit TRBD2. The CDR3 runs 17 residues. The germline CDR1 and CDR2 sequences are GTSNPN and SVGIG (reference sequence). After removal of 4 bases from V and 4 bases from J, the junction contained 10 bases not matched to a gene. The CDR3 spells CAWTRLAGGSGADTQYF. The CDR3 bases are TGTGCCTGGACTCGACTAGCGGGAGGGTCGGGGGCAGATACGCAGTATTTT.

J is TRBJ1-2 and V is TRBV4-3; TRBD1 might be the D (6 bases). The CDR3 is made up of 16 amino acids. The V gene's germline CDR1 is LGHNA and CDR2 YSLEER. V was cut by 1 base and J by 2 bases, with 14 bases left in between. CDR3 coding DNA: TGCGCCAGCAGCCAAGTTTTGGGTGACAGGAACTATGGCTACACCTTC. This sequence encodes CASSQVLGDRNYGYTF.

The chain uses TRBV6-5 and TRBJ2-7; 7 positions agree with TRBD1. This CDR3 spans 15 amino acids. J gave up 6 bases and V 4 bases, and 12 bases lay outside the gene matches. Germline CDR1 reads MNHEY; CDR2 reads SVGAGI. The CDR3 nucleotides read TGTGCCAGCAGTTTCGACAGGGAAGAAGGGTCCGAGCAGTACTTC. Translated: CASSFDREEGSEQYF.

The chain employs TRBV4-2 and TRBJ2-7; weak D call: TRBD2 (5 bases). CDR1 LGHNA and CDR2 YNFKEQ come from the germline V gene. This CDR3 has 15 amino acids. The V gene lost 2 bases and the J gene lost 4 bases, with 15 bases spanning the gap. The CDR3 sequence: CASSQLEGGKYEQYF. CDR3 coding DNA: TGTGCCAGCAGCCAACTTGAGGGCGGAAAATACGAGCAGTACTTC.

The rearrangement uses TRBV19 and TRBJ2-5; the D gene is possibly TRBD2 (5 bases). The germline CDR1 and CDR2 sequences are LNHDA and SQIVND (reference sequence). This CDR3 is built from 15 residues. V was trimmed by 6 bases and J by 4 bases, leaving 18 bases between them. CDR3 amino acids: CASSISAGFRETQYF. The CDR3 DNA reads TGTGCCAGTAGCATCTCGGCGGGTTTTAGAGAGACCCAGTACTTC.

The chain combines TRBV28 with TRBJ1-6; tentative D call: TRBD1 (5 bases). Trimming left V 6 bases short and J 0 bases short, with 9 bases between. Germline-derived CDR1 and CDR2 are MDHEN and SYDVKM. This CDR3 contains 15 residues. CDR3 region: CASRRQGSYNSPLHF. The CDR3 coding sequence is TGTGCCAGCAGGCGTCAGGGCTCCTATAATTCACCCCTCCACTTT. The full variable domain, with the rest looked up from reference TRBV28 and TRBJ1-6, is DVKVTQSSRYLVKRTGEKVFLECVQDMDHENMFWYRQDPGLGLRLIYFSYDVKMKEKGDIPEGYSVSREKKERFSLILESASTNQTSMYLCASRRQGSYNSPLHFGNGTRLTVT.

The chain carries TRBV5-1 and TRBJ1-6; D call uncertain. Per germline, CDR1 SGHRS and CDR2 YFSETQ. This CDR3 is 14 amino acids long. Trimming removed 2 bases from V and 9 bases from J, with 12 bases in between. Written as DNA, the CDR3 is TGCGCCAGCAGCTTTGGAGGGCTGGGTTCACCCCTCCACTTT. Encoded protein: CASSFGGLGSPLHF.

V usage is TRBV3-1 (or the pseudogene TRBV3-2) and J usage is TRBJ1-3; no firm D call. CDR3 length: 16 amino acids. Germline V CDR1 and CDR2: LGHDT, YNNKEL (reference sequence). Deletions cut 2 bases from V and 1 base from J, with 12 bases between. Written as DNA, the CDR3 is TGTGCCAGCAGCCAACAACCGGGAGGATCTGGAAACACCATATATTTT. Translating it yields CASSQQPGGSGNTIYF.

The genes are TRBV15 and TRBJ2-2; TRBD1 is a possible D gene (5 bases). Looked up from germline, CDR1 is LNHNV and CDR2 is YYDKDF (reference sequence). V was cut by 2 bases and J by 2 bases, with 15 bases left in between. This CDR3 is built from 17 residues. CDR3 in DNA: TGTGCCACCAGCAGATCTATGGGGCTGGCTAACACCGGGGAGCTGTTTTTT. This encodes CATSRSMGLANTGELFF.

This rearrangement joins TRBV24-1 to TRBJ2-1, with 7 bases that match TRBD1. The CDR3 totals 16 residues. In germline, CDR1 is KGHDR, CDR2 SFDVKD. Trimming removed 1 base from V and 8 bases from J; junction bases left unmatched: 10. In DNA form, the CDR3 reads TGTGCCACCAGTGATTTCGACAGGGTGGGCCAATATGAGCAGTTCTTC. Its protein is CATSDFDRVGQYEQFF.

This chain joins TRBV7-3 and TRBJ2-1, with D tentatively TRBD2 (5 bases). Trimming shortened V by 5 bases and J by 7 bases, and 12 bases separated the two germline ends. Germline CDR1 and CDR2: SGHTA and FQGTGA. The CDR3 has 13 residues. The CDR3 is CASSREGRNEQFF. The CDR3 DNA is TGTGCCAGCAGCCGCGAGGGCCGTAATGAGCAGTTCTTC.

This clone has just one count. This chain uses TRBV3-1 (or the pseudogene TRBV3-2) with TRBJ2-5; TRBD2 agrees at 13 bases. CDR3 length: 19 amino acids. The germline gives CDR1 LGHDT, CDR2 YNNKEL (reference sequence). V shed 1 base and J 1 base; nucleotides not matched to a gene: 9. The CDR3 loop reads CASSQAGRLAGGFQETQYF. The CDR3 DNA reads as TGTGCCAGCAGCCAAGCGGGGCGACTAGCGGGGGGATTCCAAGAGACCCAGTACTTC.

The V gene is TRBV2, the J gene TRBJ2-2; the D gene is possibly TRBD1 (5 bases). The V end was cut by 7 bases, the J end by 0 bases, with 9 bases between. CDR3 length equals 14 residues. Per the germline V gene, CDR1 is SNHLY and CDR2 is FYNNEI. This CDR3 reads CASKAGSNTGELFF. CDR3 DNA: TGTGCCAGCAAAGCAGGGTCGAACACCGGGGAGCTGTTTTTT.

This clone was seen only a few times. The chain recombines TRBV2 with TRBJ1-1, with D possibly matching TRBD1 (6 bases). V lost 11 bases, J lost 1 base, and 14 bases lay in between. The CDR3 is made up of 13 amino acids. In germline, CDR1 is SNHLY, CDR2 FYNNEI. The CDR3 protein is CAGKTGRNTEAFF. As DNA, the CDR3 is TGTGCCGGGAAGACAGGAAGGAACACTGAAGCTTTCTTT.

J is TRBJ2-7 and V is TRBV30; D is possibly TRBD2 (5 bases). The V end lost 2 bases, the J end lost 13 bases, and 21 bases lay between the germline ends. The length of the CDR3 is 13 residues. The germline V gene has CDR1 GTSNPN and CDR2 SVGIG (reference sequence). The CDR3 here is CAWSRIVGRGVYF. The DNA of the CDR3 is TGTGCCTGGAGTCGAATCGTAGGGAGAGGAGTATACTTC.

The rearrangement links TRBV5-1 to TRBJ1-2; tentative D call: TRBD1 (5 bases). With 0 bases removed from V and 8 bases from J, the gap between germline ends came to 17 bases. Germline values: CDR1 SGHRS, CDR2 YFSETQ. The CDR3 contains 15 residues. CDR3: CASSLESGIRSGYTF. CDR3 nucleotide sequence: TGCGCCAGCAGCTTGGAGTCAGGGATTAGGAGCGGCTACACCTTC.

The CDR3 region has the DNA TGTGCCAGCAGCCAACCAGAGAACACTGAAGCTTTCTTT. This encodes CASSQPENTEAFF. The chain employs TRBV11-1 and TRBJ1-1, with D unclear. The germline V gene encodes CDR1 SGHAT and CDR2 FQDESV (reference sequence). This CDR3 comprises 13 residues. V dropped 5 bases and J dropped 1 base, with 8 bases sitting between them.

This clone appeared a single time. The V call is TRBV7-9, the J call TRBJ2-1; 10 nucleotides agree with TRBD2. V was pared by 1 base and J by 8 bases, with 8 bases of the junction left unmatched. CDR1 SEHNR and CDR2 FQNEAQ come from the germline V gene (reference sequence). CDR3 length: 16 residues. As DNA, the CDR3 is TGTGCCAGCAGCTTAGTGTCGGGAGCGGGGGGGCATGAGCAGTTCTTC. It is translated as CASSLVSGAGGHEQFF.

V is TRBV7-9 and J is TRBJ1-6; 8 bases line up with TRBD1. This CDR3 has 13 residues. Germline V gene sequence: CDR1 SEHNR, CDR2 FQNEAQ (reference sequence). Trimming at V came to 6 bases and at J to 7 bases, leaving 2 bases not matched to a gene. CDR3 loop: CASRQGANSPLHF. DNA of the CDR3: TGTGCCAGCAGGCAGGGGGCCAATTCACCCCTCCACTTT.

This chain uses TRBV5-1 with TRBJ1-1; D not certain. In germline, CDR1 is SGHRS, CDR2 YFSETQ. The ends were cut back, 0 bases at V and 0 bases at J, with 6 bases in the middle. The CDR3 sequence is 14 residues long. CDR3 in DNA: TGCGCCAGCAGCTTGGATCTAATGAACACTGAAGCTTTCTTT. Protein product: CASSLDLMNTEAFF.

The J gene is TRBJ1-6, the V gene TRBV19; TRBD1 is a possible D gene (5 bases). Germline V CDR1 and CDR2: LNHDA, SQIVND (reference sequence). Deletions cut 2 bases from V and 8 bases from J, with 10 bases between. This CDR3 has 14 residues. The CDR3 sequence is CASSIQGGDSPLHF. CDR3 DNA sequence: TGTGCCAGTAGTATACAGGGAGGGGATTCACCCCTCCACTTT. The complete variable domain, with remaining parts taken from reference TRBV19 and TRBJ1-6, reads DGGITQSPKYLFRKEGQNVTLSCEQNLNHDAMYWYRQDPGQGLRLIYYSQIVNDFQKGDIAEGYSVSREKKESFPLTVTSAQKNPTAFYLCASSIQGGDSPLHFGNGTRLTVT.

This chain joins TRBV10-2 and TRBJ2-1, with a possible D match to TRBD2 (5 bases). V lost 1 base to trimming and J lost 7 bases, with 14 bases between them. The CDR3 covers 15 residues. Germline V gives CDR1 WSHSY, CDR2 SAAADI. CDR3: CASSEFGRRENEQFF. The CDR3 nucleotides read TGCGCCAGCAGTGAGTTTGGGAGAAGGGAGAATGAGCAGTTCTTC.